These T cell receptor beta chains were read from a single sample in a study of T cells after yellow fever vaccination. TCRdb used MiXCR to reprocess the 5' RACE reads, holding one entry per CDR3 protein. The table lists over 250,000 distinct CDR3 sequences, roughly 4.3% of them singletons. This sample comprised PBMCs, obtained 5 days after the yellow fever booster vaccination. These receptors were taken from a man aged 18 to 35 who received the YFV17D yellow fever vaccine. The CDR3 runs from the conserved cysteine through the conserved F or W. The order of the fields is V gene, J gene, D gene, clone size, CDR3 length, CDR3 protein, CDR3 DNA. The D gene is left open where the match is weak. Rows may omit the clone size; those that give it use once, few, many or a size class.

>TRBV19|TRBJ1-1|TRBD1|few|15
CASLDKGARDTEAFF
TGTGCCAGTCTGGACAAGGGGGCGCGGGACACTGAAGCTTTCTTT
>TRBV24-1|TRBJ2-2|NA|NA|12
CATIANTGELFF
TGTGCCACCATCGCGAACACCGGGGAGCTGTTTTTT
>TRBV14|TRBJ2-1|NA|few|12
CASSSTRNEQFF
TGTGCCAGCAGCAGTACTCGTAATGAGCAGTTCTTC
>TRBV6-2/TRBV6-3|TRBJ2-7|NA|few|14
CASSSTADVTEQYF
TGTGCCAGCAGTTCCACGGCCGACGTAACCGAGCAGTACTTC
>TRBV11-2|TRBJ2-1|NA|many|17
CASSFLPRGRWADEQFF
TGTGCCAGCAGCTTTTTGCCCCGGGGGAGGTGGGCCGATGAGCAGTTCTTC
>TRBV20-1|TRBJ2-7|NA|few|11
CSAGQSYEQYF
TGCAGTGCAGGACAGTCCTACGAGCAGTACTTC
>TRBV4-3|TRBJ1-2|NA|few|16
CASSQDGRAKNYGYTF
TGCGCCAGCAGCCAAGACGGCAGGGCTAAGAACTATGGCTACACCTTC
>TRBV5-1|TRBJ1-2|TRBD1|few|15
CASSLGRGQIYGYTF
TGCGCCAGCAGCTTGGGCAGGGGGCAAATCTATGGCTACACCTTC
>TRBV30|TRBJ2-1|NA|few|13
CAWSVVMSGEQFF
TGTGCCTGGAGTGTAGTTATGAGTGGTGAGCAGTTCTTC
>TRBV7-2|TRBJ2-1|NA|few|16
CASSRQVSRTYNEQFF
TGTGCCAGCAGCAGGCAGGTATCCCGGACCTACAATGAGCAGTTCTTC
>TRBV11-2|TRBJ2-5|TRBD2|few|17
CASSLRGLAVPQETQYF
TGTGCCAGCAGCTTAAGGGGACTAGCGGTCCCACAAGAGACCCAGTACTTC
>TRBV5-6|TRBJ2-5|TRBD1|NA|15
CASSSTGGSGETQYF
TGTGCCAGCAGCTCTACAGGGGGGTCGGGAGAGACCCAGTACTTC
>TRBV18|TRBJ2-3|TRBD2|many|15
CASSPGASGGETQYF
TGTGCCAGCTCACCCGGAGCTAGCGGGGGTGAAACGCAGTATTTT
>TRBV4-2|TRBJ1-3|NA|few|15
CASSPGVSVGNTIYF
TGTGCCAGCAGCCCAGGGGTTTCCGTTGGAAACACCATATATTTT
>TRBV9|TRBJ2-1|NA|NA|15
CASSATGSSYNEQFF
TGTGCCAGCAGCGCCACAGGGAGCTCCTACAATGAGCAGTTCTTC
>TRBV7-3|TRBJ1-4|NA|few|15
CASSSPDATNEKLFF
TGTGCCAGCAGCTCCCCGGACGCAACTAATGAAAAACTGTTTTTT
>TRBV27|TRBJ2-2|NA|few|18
CASSSVRAAGKNTGELFF
TGTGCCAGCAGTTCGGTCAGGGCGGCAGGGAAGAACACCGGGGAGCTGTTTTTT
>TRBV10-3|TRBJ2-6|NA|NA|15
CAISGVGSGANVLTF
TGTGCCATCAGTGGAGTTGGCTCTGGGGCCAACGTCCTGACTTTC
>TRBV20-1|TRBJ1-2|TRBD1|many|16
CSARSTAVYRGIGYTF
TGCAGTGCTAGATCCACCGCGGTTTACAGGGGAATCGGCTACACCTTC
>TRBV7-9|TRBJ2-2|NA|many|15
CASSLGVRQTGELFF
TGTGCCAGCAGCTTAGGGGTCCGACAGACCGGGGAGCTGTTTTTT
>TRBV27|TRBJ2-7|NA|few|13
CASSLEGRGTAHF
TGTGCCAGCAGTTTAGAGGGTCGGGGAACAGCCCACTTC
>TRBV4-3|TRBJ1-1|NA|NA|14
CASSQARVSSEAFF
TGCGCCAGCAGCCAAGCCAGGGTCAGTTCTGAAGCTTTCTTT
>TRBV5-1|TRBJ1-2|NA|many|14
CASSLGSDLYGYTF
TGCGCCAGCAGCTTGGGTTCGGACCTCTATGGCTACACCTTC
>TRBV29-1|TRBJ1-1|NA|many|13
CSVAQGGRTEAFF
TGCAGCGTGGCACAGGGTGGAAGGACTGAAGCTTTCTTT
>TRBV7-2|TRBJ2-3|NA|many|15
CASGVGPTSTDTQYF
TGTGCCAGCGGGGTGGGCCCGACTAGCACAGATACGCAGTATTTT
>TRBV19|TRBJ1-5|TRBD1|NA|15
CASSTQGAEDQPQHF
TGTGCCAGTAGTACACAGGGGGCAGAGGATCAGCCCCAGCATTTT
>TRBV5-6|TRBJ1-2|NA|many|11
CASSLARGYTF
TGTGCCAGCAGCTTGGCTCGGGGCTACACCTTC
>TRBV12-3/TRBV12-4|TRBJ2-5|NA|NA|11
CASRTKETQYF
TGTGCCAGCAGAACTAAAGAGACCCAGTACTTC
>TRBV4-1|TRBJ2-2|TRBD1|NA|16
CASSQETGGRTGELFF
TGCGCCAGCAGCCAAGAAACAGGGGGTAGGACCGGGGAGCTGTTTTTT
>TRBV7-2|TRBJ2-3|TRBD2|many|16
CASSRGPSGTGDTQYF
TGTGCCAGCAGCCGAGGGCCTAGCGGGACGGGAGATACGCAGTATTTT
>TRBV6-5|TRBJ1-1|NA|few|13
CASRVGLNTEAFF
TGTGCCAGCAGAGTAGGACTGAACACTGAAGCTTTCTTT
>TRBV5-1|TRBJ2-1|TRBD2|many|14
CASSLGGGSNEQFF
TGCGCCAGCAGCTTGGGCGGGGGGTCCAATGAGCAGTTCTTC
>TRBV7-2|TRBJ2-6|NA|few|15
CASSPDATGANVLTF
TGTGCCAGCAGCCCGGACGCAACTGGGGCCAACGTCCTGACTTTC
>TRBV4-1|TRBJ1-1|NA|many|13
CASSQVRGTEAFF
TGCGCCAGCAGCCAAGTTAGGGGCACTGAAGCTTTCTTT
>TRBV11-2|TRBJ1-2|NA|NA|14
CASSLTREGYGYTF
TGTGCCAGCAGCCTCACCCGGGAGGGCTATGGCTACACCTTC
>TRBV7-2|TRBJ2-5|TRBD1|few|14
CASSLGTGGKTQYF
TGTGCCAGCAGCTTAGGGACAGGGGGGAAGACCCAGTACTTC
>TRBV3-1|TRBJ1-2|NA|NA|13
CASSQGLAGGYTF
TGTGCCAGCAGCCAAGGTCTGGCGGGAGGCTACACCTTC
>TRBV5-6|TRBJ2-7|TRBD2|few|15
CASSIRTSGGIPANF
TGTGCCAGCAGCATACGGACTAGCGGGGGGATCCCCGCCAACTTC
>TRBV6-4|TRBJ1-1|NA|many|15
CASSDDSSGNTEAFF
TGTGCCAGCAGTGACGATAGCAGTGGGAACACTGAAGCTTTCTTT
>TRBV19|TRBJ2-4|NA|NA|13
CASSIGDLNIQYF
TGTGCCAGTAGTATCGGGGATTTAAACATTCAGTACTTC
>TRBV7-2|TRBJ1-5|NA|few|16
CASSLGAGNSNQPQHF
TGTGCCAGCAGCTTAGGAGCAGGCAATAGCAATCAGCCCCAGCATTTT
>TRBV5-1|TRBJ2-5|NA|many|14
CASSFMGNPETQYF
TGCGCCAGCAGCTTCATGGGGAATCCAGAGACCCAGTACTTC
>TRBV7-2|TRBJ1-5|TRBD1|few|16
CASSPQGGSLNQPQHF
TGTGCCAGCAGCCCCCAGGGGGGGAGCCTCAATCAGCCCCAGCATTTT
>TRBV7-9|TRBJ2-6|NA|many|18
CASNSWGTEAAGANVLTF
TGTGCCAGCAACTCCTGGGGGACGGAGGCGGCTGGGGCCAACGTCCTGACTTTC
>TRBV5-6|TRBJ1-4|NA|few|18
CASNPSGRGAMFNEKLFF
TGTGCCAGCAACCCCTCGGGGAGAGGGGCAATGTTTAATGAAAAACTGTTTTTT
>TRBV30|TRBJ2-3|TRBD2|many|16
CAWSRGLAGGTDTQYF
TGTGCCTGGAGTCGAGGACTAGCGGGGGGCACAGATACGCAGTATTTT
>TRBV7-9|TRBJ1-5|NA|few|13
CASSFRDGQPQHF
TGTGCCAGCAGCTTTAGGGATGGTCAGCCCCAGCATTTT
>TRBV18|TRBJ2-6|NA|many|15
CASSPLGPGANVLTF
TGTGCCAGCTCACCATTAGGGCCTGGGGCCAACGTCCTGACTTTC
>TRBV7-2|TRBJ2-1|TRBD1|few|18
CASSSRSWAQGAYNEQFF
TGTGCCAGCAGCTCCCGATCTTGGGCTCAGGGGGCCTACAATGAGCAGTTCTTC